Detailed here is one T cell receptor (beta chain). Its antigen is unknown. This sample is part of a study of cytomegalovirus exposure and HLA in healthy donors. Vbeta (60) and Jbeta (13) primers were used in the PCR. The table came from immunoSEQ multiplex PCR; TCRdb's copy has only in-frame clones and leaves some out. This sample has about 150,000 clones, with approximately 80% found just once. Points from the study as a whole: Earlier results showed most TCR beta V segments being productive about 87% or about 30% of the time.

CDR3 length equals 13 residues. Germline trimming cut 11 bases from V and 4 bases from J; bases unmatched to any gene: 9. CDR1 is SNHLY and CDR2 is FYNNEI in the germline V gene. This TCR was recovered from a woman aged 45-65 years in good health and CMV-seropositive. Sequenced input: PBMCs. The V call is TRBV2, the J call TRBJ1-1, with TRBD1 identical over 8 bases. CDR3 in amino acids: CADRDRLSTEAFF. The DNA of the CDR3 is TGTGCCGACCGGGACAGGCTGAGCACTGAAGCTTTCTTT.